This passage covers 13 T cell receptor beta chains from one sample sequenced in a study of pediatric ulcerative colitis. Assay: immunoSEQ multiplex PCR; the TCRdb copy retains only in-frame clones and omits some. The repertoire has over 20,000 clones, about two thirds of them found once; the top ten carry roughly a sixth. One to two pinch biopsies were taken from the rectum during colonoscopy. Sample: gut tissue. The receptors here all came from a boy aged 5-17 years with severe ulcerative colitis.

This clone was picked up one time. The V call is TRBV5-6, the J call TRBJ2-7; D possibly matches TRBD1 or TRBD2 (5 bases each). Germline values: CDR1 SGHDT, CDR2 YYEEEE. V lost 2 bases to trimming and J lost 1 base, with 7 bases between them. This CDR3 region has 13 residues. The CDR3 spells CASSFGTSYEQYF. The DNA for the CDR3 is TGTGCCAGCAGCTTCGGGACGTCCTACGAGCAGTACTTC.

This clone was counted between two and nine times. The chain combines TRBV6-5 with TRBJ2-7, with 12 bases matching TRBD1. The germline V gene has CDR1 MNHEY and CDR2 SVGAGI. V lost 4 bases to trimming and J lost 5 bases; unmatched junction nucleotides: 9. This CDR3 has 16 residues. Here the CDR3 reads CASSSPRDRGRHEQYF. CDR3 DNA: TGTGCCAGCAGTTCCCCCCGGGACAGGGGGCGCCACGAGCAGTACTTC.

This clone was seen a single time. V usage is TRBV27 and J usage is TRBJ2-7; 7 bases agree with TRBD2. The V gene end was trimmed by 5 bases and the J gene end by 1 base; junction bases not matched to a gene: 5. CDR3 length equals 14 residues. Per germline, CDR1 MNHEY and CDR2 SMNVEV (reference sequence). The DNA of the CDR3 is TGTGCCAGCAGTCGTAGCGGGTTTTCCTACGAGCAGTACTTC. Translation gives CASSRSGFSYEQYF.

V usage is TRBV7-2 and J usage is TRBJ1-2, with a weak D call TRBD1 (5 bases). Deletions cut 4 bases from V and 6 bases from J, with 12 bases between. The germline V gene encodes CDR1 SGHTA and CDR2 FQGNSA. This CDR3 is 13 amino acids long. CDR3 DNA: TGTGCCAGCAGCTCCAGGGTTGGCCATGGCTACACCTTC. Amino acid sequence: CASSSRVGHGYTF.

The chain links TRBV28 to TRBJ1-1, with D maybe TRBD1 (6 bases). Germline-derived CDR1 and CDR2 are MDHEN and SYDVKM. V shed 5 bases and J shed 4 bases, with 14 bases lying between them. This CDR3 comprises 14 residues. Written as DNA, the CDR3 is TGTGCCAGCAGTCCCAGGGGTGTAAGCACTGAAGCTTTCTTT. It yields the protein CASSPRGVSTEAFF.

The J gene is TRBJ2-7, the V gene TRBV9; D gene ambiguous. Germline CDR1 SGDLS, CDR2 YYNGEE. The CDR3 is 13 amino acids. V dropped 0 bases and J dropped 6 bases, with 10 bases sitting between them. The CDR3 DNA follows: TGTGCCAGCAGCGTAGGACGAGTTACCGAGCAGTACTTC. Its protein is CASSVGRVTEQYF.

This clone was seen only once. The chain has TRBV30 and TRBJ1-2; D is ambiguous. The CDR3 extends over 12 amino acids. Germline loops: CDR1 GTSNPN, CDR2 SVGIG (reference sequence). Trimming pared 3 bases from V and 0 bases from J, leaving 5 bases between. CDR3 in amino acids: CAWRGTNYGYTF. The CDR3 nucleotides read TGTGCCTGGAGGGGTACTAACTATGGCTACACCTTC.

The CDR3 nucleotides read TGTGCCAGCAGCTTTTATTGGGCTAGCGGGGGCACAGATACGCAGTATTTT. This translates into CASSFYWASGGTDTQYF. The chain combines TRBV11-2 with TRBJ2-3, with 9 bases identical to TRBD2. Germline V gene data show CDR1 as SGHAT and CDR2 as FQNNGV. The junction had 8 bases not matched to a gene; V was cut back by 3 bases and J by 1 base. This CDR3 is built from 17 residues.

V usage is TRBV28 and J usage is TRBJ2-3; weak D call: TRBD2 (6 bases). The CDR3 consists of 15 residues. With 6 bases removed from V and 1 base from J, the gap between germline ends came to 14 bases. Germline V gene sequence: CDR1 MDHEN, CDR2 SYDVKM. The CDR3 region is CASREGRSRTDTQYF. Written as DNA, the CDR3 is TGTGCCAGCAGGGAGGGACGGTCTCGCACAGATACGCAGTATTTT.

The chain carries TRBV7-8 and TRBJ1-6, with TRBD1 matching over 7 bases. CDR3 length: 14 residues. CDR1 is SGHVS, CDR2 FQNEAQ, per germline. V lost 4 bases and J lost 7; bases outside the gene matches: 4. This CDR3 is CASSSTGPNSPLHF. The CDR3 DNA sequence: TGTGCCAGCAGCTCGACAGGGCCGAATTCACCCCTCCACTTT.

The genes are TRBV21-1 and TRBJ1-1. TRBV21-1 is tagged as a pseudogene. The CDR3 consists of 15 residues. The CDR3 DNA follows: TGTGCCAGCAGCACCCGGAGGGGATTGAACACTGAAGCTTTCTTT. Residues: CASSTRRGLNTEAFF.

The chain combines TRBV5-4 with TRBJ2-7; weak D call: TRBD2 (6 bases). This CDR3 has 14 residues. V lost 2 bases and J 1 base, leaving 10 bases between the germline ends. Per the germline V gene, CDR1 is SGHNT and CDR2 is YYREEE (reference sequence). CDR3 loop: CASSLGGSSYEQYF. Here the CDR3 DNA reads TGTGCCAGCAGCTTAGGAGGGTCTTCCTACGAGCAGTACTTC.

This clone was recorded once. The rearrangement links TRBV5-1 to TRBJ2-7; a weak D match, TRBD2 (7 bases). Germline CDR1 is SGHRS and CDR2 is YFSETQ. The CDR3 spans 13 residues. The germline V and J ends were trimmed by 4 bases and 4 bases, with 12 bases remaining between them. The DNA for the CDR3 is TGCGCCAGCAGCCCCGAGGGGGGGTACGAGCAGTACTTC. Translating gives CASSPEGGYEQYF.